The source of this T cell receptor beta chain is a study of T cells in Graves' hyperthyroidism and ophthalmopathy. From germline, CDR1 is GTSNPN and CDR2 SVGIG (reference sequence). V was cut by 0 bases and J by 2 bases, with 10 bases left in between. CDR3 length equals 14 residues. TCR beta CDR3 region amplification was performed from RNA transcripts. When the TCR CDR3 underwent first-round RT-PCR, the HTBI primer set was used. From the multiplex PCR reads, TCRdb called clonotypes with MiXCR, one entry per CDR3 protein. This sample carries 500,000 to 650,000 distinct CDR3 sequences, roughly 15% of them seen once, and the ten largest clones take under 15%.

The chain employs TRBV30 and TRBJ2-5; no reliable D call. This sequence originates from a woman aged 50 to 60 with Graves' ophthalmopathy. The sequencing input was blood. The CDR3 loop reads CAWSVQGSQETQYF. As DNA, the CDR3 is TGTGCCTGGAGTGTACAAGGTTCTCAAGAGACCCAGTACTTC.